Presented here are 29 T cell receptor beta chains from one specimen sequenced in a study of T-cell memory formation after mild COVID-19. TCRdb analysed the 5' RACE reads with MiXCR anew, one entry per CDR3 protein. The sample records roughly 600,000 distinct CDR3 sequences, about a sixth being singletons. Sequencing was performed on PBMCs or a T cell subset sorted from them (not recorded which). Receptor source: an adult woman who had mild COVID-19 (a few samples of this study predate the infection). Cell type and time point are not known.

The chain uses TRBV6-4 and TRBJ2-1, with TRBD2 matching 8 bases. The trim removed 9 bases at V and 9 bases at J, leaving 13 bases unmatched. Germline loops: CDR1 MRHNA, CDR2 SNTAGT. There are 14 residues in the CDR3. The CDR3 nucleotides read TGTGCCAGTAGGAGCGGGAGTCGTGTAGGTGAGCAGTTCTTC. Amino acid sequence: CASRSGSRVGEQFF.

This clonotype was detected a few times. The chain uses TRBV12-3 or TRBV12-4 and TRBJ2-2; no clear D. The CDR3 is made up of 12 amino acids. Between the trimmed V and J ends, which lost 5 bases and 5 bases, there was a span of 6 bases. The CDR3 nucleotides are TGTGCCAGCAGTGCCAGTACCGGGGAGCTGTTTTTT. Encoded protein: CASSASTGELFF.

V gene TRBV29-1 combines with J gene TRBJ2-7, with no clear D. The germline CDR1 and CDR2 sequences are SQVTM and ANQGSEA. V was cut by 3 bases and J by 0 bases, with 21 bases left in between. There are 17 residues in the CDR3. CDR3 DNA: TGCAGCGTTGAGATCCTATGGGGTGACCCGAGCTCCTACGAGCAGTACTTC. It translates to CSVEILWGDPSSYEQYF.

The V gene is TRBV11-2, the J gene TRBJ2-7; TRBD2 is a possible D gene (5 bases). The CDR3 runs to 14 residues. Trimming cost V 5 bases and J 2 bases, with 13 bases left between them. Per germline, CDR1 SGHAT and CDR2 FQNNGV. CDR3 nucleotide sequence: TGTGCCAGCAGCCGGCGGGCGGGCGCCTACGAGCAGTACTTC. Amino acids: CASSRRAGAYEQYF.

This clonotype was observed a single time. CDR3 sequence (DNA): TGTGCCAGCAGTCCTCTCCGGGCAGAGAGAGGCTCCTACAATGAGCAGTTCTTC. Translating gives CASSPLRAERGSYNEQFF. The gene calls are TRBV12-3 or TRBV12-4 and TRBJ2-1; no definite D call. CDR3 length: 18 residues. V was shortened by 5 bases and J by 0 bases, with 20 bases between the two germline ends.

The sample holds many counts of this clonotype. The genes are TRBV7-9 and TRBJ2-7; possible D gene TRBD1, 5 bases. The V end was cut by 7 bases, the J end by 3 bases, with 16 bases between. The CDR3 runs to 14 residues. Looked up from germline, CDR1 is SEHNR and CDR2 is FQNEAQ (reference sequence). The CDR3 spells CASTDRPENYEQYF. The CDR3 region has the DNA TGTGCCAGCACCGACAGACCTGAGAACTACGAGCAGTACTTC.

The chain carries TRBV11-2 and TRBJ2-4; 12 positions match TRBD1. Trimming cost V 4 bases and J 15 bases; bases outside gene matches: 13. Per germline, CDR1 SGHAT and CDR2 FQNNGV. The CDR3 has 15 amino acids. The CDR3 DNA is TGTGCCAGCAGCTCCACCGTCGGGACAGGGGGCTGGGCGTACTTC. Residues: CASSSTVGTGGWAYF.

The chain joins TRBV20-1 to TRBJ1-1; 9 positions match TRBD1. The germline V gene encodes CDR1 DFQATT and CDR2 SNEGSKA (reference sequence). V was clipped by 5 bases and J by 11 bases; unmatched bases: 9. The CDR3 spans 12 residues. The chain's CDR3 is CSAQTGGREAFF. CDR3 coding DNA: TGCAGTGCTCAGACAGGGGGTAGAGAGGCTTTCTTT.

This clonotype is a singleton in its sample. The chain uses TRBV12-3 or TRBV12-4 and TRBJ2-1; 10 bases are shared with TRBD2. Germline trimming cut 3 bases from V and 3 bases from J; bases unmatched to any gene: 14. The CDR3 loop spans 19 amino acids. The CDR3 loop reads CASSLMRSAGGRGYNEQFF. The CDR3 DNA is TGTGCCAGCAGTTTGATGAGGTCAGCGGGAGGGCGTGGCTACAATGAGCAGTTCTTC.

This clonotype was recorded at least ten times. The genes are TRBV5-1 and TRBJ2-7; 11 nucleotides line up with TRBD2. V was pared by 3 bases and J by 4 bases, with 6 bases of the junction left unmatched. CDR1 and CDR2 from the germline V gene are SGHRS and YFSETQ. This CDR3 spans 15 amino acids. The CDR3 region has the DNA TGCGCCAGCAGCTCCGGGGTAGCGGGAGGGTACGAGCAGTACTTC. Amino acids: CASSSGVAGGYEQYF.

V usage is TRBV5-1 and J usage is TRBJ2-3, with 8 positions matching TRBD2. V lost 4 bases and J lost 2; bases outside the gene matches: 9. Germline V gives CDR1 SGHRS, CDR2 YFSETQ. This CDR3 is 16 amino acids long. The CDR3 here is CASSASGLVSTDTQYF. CDR3 DNA sequence: TGCGCCAGCAGCGCTTCGGGACTAGTATCCACAGATACGCAGTATTTT.

CDR3 sequence: CASSLIGGAVEAFF. DNA of the CDR3: TGTGCCAGCAGTTTAATCGGTGGGGCAGTTGAAGCTTTCTTT. V and J are TRBV28 and TRBJ1-1; D perhaps matches TRBD1 (5 bases). The germline V gene encodes CDR1 MDHEN and CDR2 SYDVKM. Trimming removed 2 bases at V and 7 bases at J, with 14 bases between. CDR3 length: 14 residues.

This chain links TRBV25-1 with TRBJ1-1, with D hard to call. The CDR3 contains 13 residues. Germline V gives CDR1 MGHDK, CDR2 SYGVNS. V was shortened by 6 bases and J by 2 bases, with 10 bases between the two germline ends. The CDR3 region is CASRAIGNTEAFF. For the CDR3, the DNA is TGTGCCAGCAGAGCGATTGGAAACACTGAAGCTTTCTTT.

The chain has TRBV7-9 and TRBJ2-3, with TRBD1 identical over 9 bases. Germline values: CDR1 SEHNR, CDR2 FQNEAQ (reference sequence). The CDR3 length is 15 residues. The ends lost 5 bases at V and 3 bases at J; junction bases unmatched: 6. CDR3 DNA sequence: TGTGCCAGCAGCGTCCGGGACAGGGTAACAGATACGCAGTATTTT. As protein: CASSVRDRVTDTQYF.

This clonotype appeared a few times. The rearrangement joins TRBV4-3 to TRBJ2-2; 8 bases map to TRBD2. Germline lookup yields CDR1 LGHNA and CDR2 YSLEER. Trimming removed 0 bases from V and 1 base from J; junction bases left unmatched: 7. CDR3 size: 18 residues. CDR3 nucleotide sequence: TGCGCCAGCAGCCAAGATGCAGGACTAGCAGGGAACACCGGGGAGCTGTTTTTT. It codes for CASSQDAGLAGNTGELFF.

The sample holds a few counts of this clonotype. The chain combines TRBV5-4 with TRBJ2-3; 9 positions agree with TRBD1. Germline V CDR1 and CDR2: SGHNT, YYREEE (reference sequence). The CDR3 extends over 14 amino acids. Trimming removed 7 bases from V and 3 bases from J; junction bases left unmatched: 6. CDR3 bases: TGTGCCAGCTATGGACAGGGGCTAACAGATACGCAGTATTTT. Translation: CASYGQGLTDTQYF.

Only a few counts were recorded for this clonotype. This chain uses TRBV24-1 with TRBJ1-5; D not certain. This CDR3 has 14 amino acids. The ends were cut back, 9 bases at V and 7 bases at J, with 18 bases in the middle. Germline V gives CDR1 KGHDR, CDR2 SFDVKD. For the CDR3, the DNA is TGTGCCACCGCCGGAGCGTCGAGTATCCAGCCCCAGCATTTT. This gives the protein CATAGASSIQPQHF.

The V gene is TRBV7-2, the J gene TRBJ1-5; tentative D call: TRBD1 (6 bases). V gave up 1 base and J gave up 4 bases, with 11 bases separating them. The CDR3 runs 15 residues. Germline CDR1 is SGHTA and CDR2 is FQGNSA. CDR3 protein: CASSLVGGLNQPQHF. CDR3 DNA: TGTGCCAGCAGCTTAGTGGGGGGGCTGAATCAGCCCCAGCATTTT. Drawing the rest from reference TRBV7-2 and TRBJ1-5, the complete variable domain is GAGVSQSPSNKVTEKGKDVELRCDPISGHTALYWYRQSLGQGLEFLIYFQGNSAPDKSGLPSDRFSAERTGGSVSTLTIQRTQQEDSAVYLCASSLVGGLNQPQHFGDGTRLSIL.

The gene calls are TRBV9 and TRBJ2-1; 9 nucleotides match TRBD2. Germline V gene data show CDR1 as SGDLS and CDR2 as YYNGEE. This CDR3 has 16 amino acids. J gave up 1 base and V 0 bases, and 2 bases lay outside the gene matches. In nucleotides, the CDR3 is TGTGCCAGCAGCGTAGTCGCGGGAGGGTCCTACAATGAGCAGTTCTTC. Its protein is CASSVVAGGSYNEQFF.

This chain connects TRBV11-2 to TRBJ2-2; D is unresolved. Germline V gene lookup returns CDR1 SGHAT and CDR2 FQNNGV. With 1 base removed from V and 5 bases from J, the gap between germline ends came to 11 bases. The CDR3 has 15 residues. DNA of the CDR3: TGTGCCAGCAGCTTAGTAGGCCGCCGGACCGGGGAGCTGTTTTTT. Its protein product is CASSLVGRRTGELFF.

This chain links TRBV12-3 or TRBV12-4 with TRBJ2-7; possibly TRBD1 for D (5 bases). V was cut by 6 bases and J by 5 bases, with 20 bases left in between. This CDR3 comprises 15 residues. CDR3 protein: CASSEKGQSHNEQYF. The CDR3 bases are TGTGCCAGCAGCGAAAAGGGGCAGAGTCACAACGAGCAGTACTTC.

This clonotype has only a few counts. The V call is TRBV2, the J call TRBJ1-2; D uncertain. Trimming cost V 6 bases and J 8 bases, with 13 bases left between them. Germline V CDR1 and CDR2: SNHLY, FYNNEI. The CDR3 covers 12 residues. The DNA for the CDR3 is TGTGCCAGCAGCCACGGCCCTGGAGGCTACACCTTC. The encoded protein is CASSHGPGGYTF.

This clonotype has only a few counts. The genes are TRBV11-2 and TRBJ1-1; D ambiguous. The ends were cut back, 2 bases at V and 7 bases at J, with 8 bases in the middle. CDR3 size: 12 residues. The V gene's germline CDR1 is SGHAT and CDR2 FQNNGV. CDR3 in amino acids: CASSLSGVEAFF. In DNA, the CDR3 is TGTGCCAGCAGCTTATCTGGGGTTGAAGCTTTCTTT.

This chain links TRBV21-1 with TRBJ2-2. TRBV21-1 is an annotated pseudogene. The CDR3 extends over 13 amino acids. This chain's CDR3 is CASRRQNTGELFF. The CDR3, as DNA: TGTGCCAGCCGACGACAGAACACCGGGGAGCTGTTTTTT.

This clonotype was seen at least ten times. The rearrangement uses TRBV20-1 and TRBJ2-1, with 14 bases aligning to TRBD2. The CDR3 contains 15 residues. Germline CDR1 reads DFQATT; CDR2 reads SNEGSKA (reference sequence). V lost 1 base and J lost 8; bases outside the gene matches: 4. CDR3 protein: CSARAGLAGVHEQFF. CDR3 DNA sequence: TGCAGTGCTAGAGCGGGACTAGCGGGAGTCCATGAGCAGTTCTTC.

A few counts support this clonotype. This chain uses TRBV9 with TRBJ2-2; D ambiguous. V was pared by 0 bases and J by 4 bases, with 4 bases between. Per the germline V gene, CDR1 is SGDLS and CDR2 is YYNGEE. This CDR3 contains 13 residues. CDR3 coding DNA: TGTGCCAGCAGCGTAGCCCCCACCGGGGAGCTGTTTTTT. Protein sequence: CASSVAPTGELFF.

V gene TRBV25-1 combines with J gene TRBJ1-2; a weak D match, TRBD1 (5 bases). Looked up from germline, CDR1 is MGHDK and CDR2 is SYGVNS. Trimming left V 8 bases short and J 2 bases short, with 12 bases between. This CDR3 spans 13 amino acids. CDR3 DNA sequence: TGTGCCAGCTGGGACCGCCTAAACTATGGCTACACCTTC. Amino acid sequence: CASWDRLNYGYTF.

This clonotype was counted only a few times. The rearrangement uses TRBV19 and TRBJ1-2, with 11 nucleotides matching TRBD1. The CDR3 spans 14 residues. Germline-derived CDR1 and CDR2 are LNHDA and SQIVND (reference sequence). Trimming took 6 bases from V and 5 from J; bases not matched to a gene: 5. In DNA form, the CDR3 reads TGTGCCAGTAGGGGTTGGGACAGGGGGTATGGCTACACCTTC. The encoded protein is CASRGWDRGYGYTF.

The chain joins TRBV9 to TRBJ2-2, with 9 bases that match TRBD1. The CDR3 is made up of 16 amino acids. Germline V gene lookup returns CDR1 SGDLS and CDR2 YYNGEE. V trimming: 0 bases; J trimming: 4 bases; junction bases outside the gene matches: 4. CDR3 region: CASSVVGTGRTGELFF. The CDR3 DNA reads TGTGCCAGCAGCGTAGTTGGGACAGGGCGCACCGGGGAGCTGTTTTTT. The variable domain in full, completed from reference TRBV9 and TRBJ2-2, reads DSGVTQTPKHLITATGQRVTLRCSPRSGDLSVYWYQQSLDQGLQFLIQYYNGEERAKGNILERFSAQQFPDLHSELNLSSLELGDSALYFCASSVVGTGRTGELFFGEGSRLTVL.